This T cell receptor (beta chain) was recorded in a study of blood T cell repertoires in COVID-19. Study as a whole: Sites across the United States, Italy and Spain contributed samples from acute and convalescent COVID-19.

In its sample, this clone was seen once. Produced via immunoSEQ multiplex PCR; TCRdb's table is partial and in-frame only. This repertoire shows around 200,000 clones, 70% to 85% found once; its top ten account for about 7%. This receptor was taken from a human donor in a cohort sampled during active COVID-19. Sequencing was performed on peripheral blood.

The CDR3 sequence is CASSEFGSGNTIYF. The CDR3 region has the DNA TGTGCCAGCAGTGAGTTCGGCTCTGGAAACACCATATATTTT. The chain couples TRBV2 to TRBJ1-3; the D is unclear. This CDR3 comprises 14 residues. V lost 3 bases and J 0 bases, leaving 6 bases between the germline ends. In germline, CDR1 is SNHLY, CDR2 FYNNEI. The entire variable domain, with the rest obtained from reference TRBV2 and TRBJ1-3, is as follows: EPEVTQTPSHQVTQMGQEVILRCVPISNHLYFYWYRQILGQKVEFLVSFYNNEISEKSEIFDDQFSVERPDGSNFTLKIRSTKLEDSAMYFCASSEFGSGNTIYFGEGSWLTVV.